This T cell receptor beta chain was profiled in a study of blood T cell repertoires in COVID-19. Study information: Sample material is recorded as cDNA or gDNA derived from T cells, B-cell-depleted T cells, or PBMCs.

CDR1 SGHRS and CDR2 YFSETQ come from the germline V gene. V trimming: 0 bases; J trimming: 13 bases; junction bases outside the gene matches: 3. The length of the CDR3 is 14 residues. Original handling: Cell counts per sample came from amplifying reference gene primers. Using immunoSEQ multiplex PCR, the repertoire was profiled, and TCRdb retains in-frame clones only, with some absent. That table gives V, J and clone size, and the DNA gave D and trimming. Of 85,000 to 100,000 clones listed, 80% are singletons. Sequenced input: peripheral blood. This chain uses TRBV5-1 with TRBJ2-1; 14 bases are a match to TRBD2. This sequence originates from a man aged 50-60 years who had recovered from COVID-19. The CDR3 region is CASSLAGLAGGQFF. The CDR3, as DNA: TGCGCCAGCAGCTTGGCCGGACTAGCGGGGGGTCAGTTCTTC.